The TCR beta chain described here comes from a study of blood T cell repertoires in COVID-19. Study summary: The United States, Italy and Spain were the sources of the acute and convalescent COVID-19 samples.

There are a few counts of this clone. V gave up 3 bases and J gave up 4 bases, with 9 bases separating them. CDR1 and CDR2 from the germline V gene are MNHEY and SMNVEV (reference sequence). The CDR3 consists of 13 residues. Per the study methods: Cell counts per sample came from amplifying reference gene primers. Assay: immunoSEQ multiplex PCR; the TCRdb copy retains only in-frame clones and omits some. V, J and clone size are those of that table, while D and trimming were read from the DNA. The table includes about 40,000 clones, about 86% detected once. This rearrangement joins TRBV27 to TRBJ1-1; weak D call: TRBD1 (5 bases). Sample: peripheral blood. The sequence was collected from a woman aged 55-75 years with acute or convalescent COVID-19. The CDR3 DNA reads TGTGCCAGCAGTTTCAGGGAGGTCACTGAAGCTTTCTTT. Protein: CASSFREVTEAFF.